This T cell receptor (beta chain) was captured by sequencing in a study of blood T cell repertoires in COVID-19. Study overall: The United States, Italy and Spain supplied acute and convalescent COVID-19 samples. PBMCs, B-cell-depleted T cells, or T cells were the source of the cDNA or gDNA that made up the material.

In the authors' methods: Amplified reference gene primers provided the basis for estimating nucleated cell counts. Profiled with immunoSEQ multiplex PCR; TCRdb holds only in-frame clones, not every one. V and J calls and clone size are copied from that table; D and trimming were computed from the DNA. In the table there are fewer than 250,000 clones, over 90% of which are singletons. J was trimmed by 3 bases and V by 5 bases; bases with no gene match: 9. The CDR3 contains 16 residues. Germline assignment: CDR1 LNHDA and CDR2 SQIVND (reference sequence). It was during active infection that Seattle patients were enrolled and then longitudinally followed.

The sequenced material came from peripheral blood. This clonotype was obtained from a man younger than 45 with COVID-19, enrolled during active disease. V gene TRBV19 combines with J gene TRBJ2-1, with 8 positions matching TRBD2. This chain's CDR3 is CASSFQGLDLYNEQFF. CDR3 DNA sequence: TGTGCCAGTAGTTTCCAGGGACTAGACCTCTACAATGAGCAGTTCTTC.